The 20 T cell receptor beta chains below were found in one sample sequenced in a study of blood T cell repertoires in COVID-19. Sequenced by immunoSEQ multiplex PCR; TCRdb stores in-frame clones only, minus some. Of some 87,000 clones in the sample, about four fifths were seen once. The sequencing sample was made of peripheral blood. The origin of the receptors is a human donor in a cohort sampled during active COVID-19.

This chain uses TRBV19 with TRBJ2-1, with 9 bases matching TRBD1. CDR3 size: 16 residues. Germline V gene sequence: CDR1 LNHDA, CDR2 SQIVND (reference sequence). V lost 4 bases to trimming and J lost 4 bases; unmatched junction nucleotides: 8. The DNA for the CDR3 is TGTGCCAGTAGTACCCGGACAGGGGCGGGTTACAATGAGCAGTTCTTC. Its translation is CASSTRTGAGYNEQFF.

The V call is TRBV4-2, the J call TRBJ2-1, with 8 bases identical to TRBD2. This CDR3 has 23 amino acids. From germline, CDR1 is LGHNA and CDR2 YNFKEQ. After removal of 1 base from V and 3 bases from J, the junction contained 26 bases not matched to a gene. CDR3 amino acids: CASSQGVGVGGRERGRLYNEQFF. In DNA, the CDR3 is TGTGCCAGCAGCCAAGGAGTTGGCGTGGGGGGTAGGGAGCGGGGGCGTCTCTACAATGAGCAGTTCTTC.

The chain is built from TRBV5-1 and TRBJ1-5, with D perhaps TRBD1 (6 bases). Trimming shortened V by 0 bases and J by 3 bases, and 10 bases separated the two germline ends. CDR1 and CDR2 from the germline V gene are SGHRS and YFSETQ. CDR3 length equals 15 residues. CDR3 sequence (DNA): TGCGCCAGCAGCTTGGGGACAGCTTACAATCAGCCCCAGCATTTT. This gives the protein CASSLGTAYNQPQHF. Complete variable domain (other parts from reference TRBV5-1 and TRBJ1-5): KAGVTQTPRYLIKTRGQQVTLSCSPISGHRSVSWYQQTPGQGLQFLFEYFSETQRNKGNFPGRFSGRQFSNSRSEMNVSTLELGDSALYLCASSLGTAYNQPQHFGDGTRLSIL.

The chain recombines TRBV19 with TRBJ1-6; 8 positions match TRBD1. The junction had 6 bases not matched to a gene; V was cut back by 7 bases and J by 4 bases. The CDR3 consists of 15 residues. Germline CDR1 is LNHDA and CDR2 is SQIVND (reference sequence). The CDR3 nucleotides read TGTGCCAGTAACCCGGGACAGGCATATAATTCACCCCTCCACTTT. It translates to CASNPGQAYNSPLHF.

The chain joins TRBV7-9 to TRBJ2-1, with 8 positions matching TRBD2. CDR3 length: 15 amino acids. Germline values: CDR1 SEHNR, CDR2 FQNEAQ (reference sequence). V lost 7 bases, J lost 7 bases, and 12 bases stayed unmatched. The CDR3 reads CASNQLTGGRNEQFF. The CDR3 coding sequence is TGTGCCAGCAACCAATTAACGGGAGGGCGGAATGAGCAGTTCTTC.

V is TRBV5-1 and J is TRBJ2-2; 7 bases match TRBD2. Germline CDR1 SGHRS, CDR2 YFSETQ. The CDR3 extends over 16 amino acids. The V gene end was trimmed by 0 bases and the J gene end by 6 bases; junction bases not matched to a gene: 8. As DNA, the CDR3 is TGCGCCAGCAGCTTGGCGGCTAGCGGAGGGGCCGGGGAGCTGTTTTTT. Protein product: CASSLAASGGAGELFF.

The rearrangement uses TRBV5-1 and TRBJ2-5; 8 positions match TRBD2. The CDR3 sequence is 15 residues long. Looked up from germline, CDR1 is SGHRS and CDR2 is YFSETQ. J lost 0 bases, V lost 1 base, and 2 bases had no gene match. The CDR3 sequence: CASSLTSGYQETQYF. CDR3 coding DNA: TGCGCCAGCAGCTTGACTAGCGGTTACCAAGAGACCCAGTACTTC.

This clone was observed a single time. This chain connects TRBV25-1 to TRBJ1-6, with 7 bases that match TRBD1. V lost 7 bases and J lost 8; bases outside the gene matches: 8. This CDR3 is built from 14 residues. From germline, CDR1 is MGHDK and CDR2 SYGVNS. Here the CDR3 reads CASTSGTDYSPLHF. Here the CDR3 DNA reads TGTGCCAGCACTTCCGGGACAGATTATTCACCCCTCCACTTT.

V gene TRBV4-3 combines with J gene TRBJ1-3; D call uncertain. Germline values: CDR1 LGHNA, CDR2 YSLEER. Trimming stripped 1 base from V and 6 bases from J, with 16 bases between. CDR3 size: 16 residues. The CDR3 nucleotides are TGCGCCAGCAGCCAAGCAATCACAGACCCCAAAAACACCATATATTTT. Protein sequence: CASSQAITDPKNTIYF.

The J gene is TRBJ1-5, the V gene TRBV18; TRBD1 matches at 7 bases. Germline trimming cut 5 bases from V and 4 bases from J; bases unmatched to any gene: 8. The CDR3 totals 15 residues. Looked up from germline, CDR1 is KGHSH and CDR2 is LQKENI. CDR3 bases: TGTGCCAGCTCAGAGGGTACAGGGGTGAATCAGCCCCAGCATTTT. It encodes CASSEGTGVNQPQHF.

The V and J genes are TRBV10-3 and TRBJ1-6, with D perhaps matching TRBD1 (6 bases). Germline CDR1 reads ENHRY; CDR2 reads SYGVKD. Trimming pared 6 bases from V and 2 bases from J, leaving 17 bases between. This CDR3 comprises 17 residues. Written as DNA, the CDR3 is TGTGCCATCAGAGAAACTTTCACAGGGACCTATAATTCACCCCTCCACTTT. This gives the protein CAIRETFTGTYNSPLHF.

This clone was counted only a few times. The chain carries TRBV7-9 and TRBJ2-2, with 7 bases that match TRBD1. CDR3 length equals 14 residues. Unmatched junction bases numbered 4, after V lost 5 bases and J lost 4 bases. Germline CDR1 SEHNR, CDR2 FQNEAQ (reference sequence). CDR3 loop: CASSLGQTTGELFF. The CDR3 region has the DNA TGTGCCAGCAGCCTGGGACAGACCACCGGGGAGCTGTTTTTT.

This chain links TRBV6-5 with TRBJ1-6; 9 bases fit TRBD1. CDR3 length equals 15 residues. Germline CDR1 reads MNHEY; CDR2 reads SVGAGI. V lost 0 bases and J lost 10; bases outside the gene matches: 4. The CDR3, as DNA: TGTGCCAGCAGTTACTCTTGGGACAGGGAATCACCCCTCCACTTT. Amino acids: CASSYSWDRESPLHF.

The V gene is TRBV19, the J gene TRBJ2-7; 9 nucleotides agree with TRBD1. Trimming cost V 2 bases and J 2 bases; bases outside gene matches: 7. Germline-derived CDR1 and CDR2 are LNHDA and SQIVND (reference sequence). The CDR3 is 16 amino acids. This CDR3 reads CASSIRGTGIPYEQYF. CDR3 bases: TGTGCCAGTAGTATACGTGGGACAGGGATCCCCTACGAGCAGTACTTC.

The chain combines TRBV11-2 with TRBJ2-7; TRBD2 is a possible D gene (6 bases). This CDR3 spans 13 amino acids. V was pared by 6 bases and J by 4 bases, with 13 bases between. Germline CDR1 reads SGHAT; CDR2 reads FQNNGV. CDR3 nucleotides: TGTGCCAGCAGTTTCGGAGGAGGGTACGAGCAGTACTTC. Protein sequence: CASSFGGGYEQYF.

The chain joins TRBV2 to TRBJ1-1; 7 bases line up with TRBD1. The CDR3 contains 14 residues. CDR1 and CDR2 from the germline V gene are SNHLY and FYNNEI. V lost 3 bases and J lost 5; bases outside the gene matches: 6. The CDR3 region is CASSERGLRTEAFF. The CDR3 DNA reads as TGTGCCAGCAGTGAGAGGGGGCTAAGGACTGAAGCTTTCTTT.

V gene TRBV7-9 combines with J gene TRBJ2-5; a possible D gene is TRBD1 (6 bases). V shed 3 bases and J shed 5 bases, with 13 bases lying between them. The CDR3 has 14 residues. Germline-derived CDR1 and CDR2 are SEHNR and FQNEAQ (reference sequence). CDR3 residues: CASSFRSGAETQYF. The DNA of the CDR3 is TGTGCCAGCAGCTTCCGCTCAGGGGCGGAGACCCAGTACTTC.

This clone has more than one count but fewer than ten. The CDR3 nucleotides read TGTGCCAGCAGTGACTCCGGCAGGGCTCGTGGCTACACCTTC. Translating it yields CASSDSGRARGYTF. The chain has TRBV6-4 and TRBJ1-2; weak D call: TRBD1 (5 bases). The CDR3 is 14 residues long. The V gene lost 0 bases and the J gene lost 7 bases, with 12 bases spanning the gap. Germline V gene data show CDR1 as MRHNA and CDR2 as SNTAGT.

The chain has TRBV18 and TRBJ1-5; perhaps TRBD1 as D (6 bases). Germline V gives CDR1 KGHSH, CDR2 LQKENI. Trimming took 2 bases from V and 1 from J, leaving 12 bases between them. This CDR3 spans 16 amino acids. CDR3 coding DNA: TGTGCCAGCTCACCAATCTCAAGGGGGAGCAATCAGCCCCAGCATTTT. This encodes CASSPISRGSNQPQHF.

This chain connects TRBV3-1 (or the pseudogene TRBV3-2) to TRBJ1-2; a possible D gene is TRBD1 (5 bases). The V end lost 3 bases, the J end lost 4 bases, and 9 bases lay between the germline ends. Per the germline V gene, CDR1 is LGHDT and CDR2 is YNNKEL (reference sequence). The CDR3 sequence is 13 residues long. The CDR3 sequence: CASSHPQGYGYTF. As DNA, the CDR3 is TGTGCCAGCAGCCACCCCCAGGGCTATGGCTACACCTTC.